This is a list of T cell receptor beta chains from one sample in a study of shared clonotypes between healthy human individuals. Profiling relied on immunoSEQ multiplex PCR, and the TCRdb table lists in-frame clones only, not all of them. The sample holds about 480,000 clones, 79% seen once. The material sequenced was PBMCs. Receptors were obtained from a woman aged 35 to 49 in good health. Some clones in this sample may be carry-over from other donors' samples. Each CDR3 is given with its conserved first and last residue. The D gene is left open where the match is weak. For some rows the clone size is stated as once, few or many, or as a class when expanded; others skip it.

clone_size,j_call,d_call,cdr3_length,v_call,cdr3_nt,cdr3_aa
-,TRBJ1-1,TRBD1,13,TRBV11-2,TGTGCCAGCAGCCGGACAGGGGGCACTGAAGCTTTCTTT,CASSRTGGTEAFF
-,TRBJ2-2,-,15,TRBV6-6,TGTGCCAGCACCCACCCCGGGGTAGTAACCGGGGAGCTGTTTTTT,CASTHPGVVTGELFF
-,TRBJ2-7,TRBD2,14,TRBV7-9,TGTGCCAGCAGCGTTAGCGGGAACTCCTACGAGCAGTACTTC,CASSVSGNSYEQYF
-,TRBJ2-3,TRBD1,17,TRBV28,TGTGCCAGCAGTTCAACCCGCGGGACAGGGGGCACAGATACGCAGTATTTT,CASSSTRGTGGTDTQYF
few,TRBJ2-1,-,15,TRBV7-3,TGTGCCAGCAGCGTGTCGGGGGGCCGAGGGGATGAGCAGTTCTTC,CASSVSGGRGDEQFF
-,TRBJ2-2,TRBD1,16,TRBV18,TGTGCCAGCTCACCACCGCAGGGGGCAAACACCGGGGAGCTGTTTTTT,CASSPPQGANTGELFF
-,TRBJ2-1,-,14,TRBV4-3,TGCGCCAGCAGCCAAAAACCCCTCGCCAATGAGCAGTTCTTC,CASSQKPLANEQFF
-,TRBJ2-2,-,16,TRBV27,TGTGCCAGCAGTTTAGGGACTCCTCGTAGCACCGGGGAGCTGTTTTTT,CASSLGTPRSTGELFF
few,TRBJ1-1,-,14,TRBV5-1,TGCGCCAGCAGCTTAGGGACCCCCCGAACTGAAGCTTTCTTT,CASSLGTPRTEAFF
-,TRBJ2-5,-,13,TRBV28,TGTGCCAGCAACCAACAGACAGAAGAGACCCAGTACTTC,CASNQQTEETQYF
-,TRBJ1-1,TRBD1,15,TRBV28,TGTGCCAGCAGTTTTTGGACAGGTGAGACCACTGAAGCTTTCTTT,CASSFWTGETTEAFF
-,TRBJ1-5,-,13,TRBV19,TGTGCCAGTAGTATAACCTTCGATCAGCCCCAGCATTTT,CASSITFDQPQHF
-,TRBJ1-3,-,14,TRBV6-1,TGTGCCAGCAGTGAGTTAGGGGTTGGAAACACCATATATTTT,CASSELGVGNTIYF
once,TRBJ1-3,-,15,TRBV5-8,TGTGCCAGCAACGATGACAGACGCTCTGGAAACACCATATATTTT,CASNDDRRSGNTIYF
-,TRBJ2-7,-,14,TRBV10-3,TGTGCCATCAGCCAAAGCGGGTCGTCCTACGAGCAGTACTTC,CAISQSGSSYEQYF
-,TRBJ2-5,-,13,TRBV7-3,TGTGCCAGCAGCTTAATCCTGGGAGAGACCCAGTACTTC,CASSLILGETQYF
-,TRBJ2-5,-,13,TRBV29-1,TGCAGCGTTGCGTACAGTACCAAAGAGACCCAGTACTTC,CSVAYSTKETQYF
-,TRBJ2-7,-,18,TRBV21-1,TGTGCCAGCCACCGCGCCAGCCCGGACTACAAGGGGACCTACGAGCAGTACTTC,CASHRASPDYKGTYEQYF
-,TRBJ2-7,-,14,TRBV6-6,TGTGCCAGCAGTCAAATGGAGGGAGTCTACGAGCAGTACTTC,CASSQMEGVYEQYF
-,TRBJ2-5,TRBD2,14,TRBV4-1,TGCGCCAGCAGCCCGGGACTAGCGGGAGAGACCCAGTACTTC,CASSPGLAGETQYF
-,TRBJ2-2,TRBD1,15,TRBV7-9,TGTGCCAGCAGCCGGACAGGGTTGGGTACCGGGGAGCTGTTTTTT,CASSRTGLGTGELFF
-,TRBJ1-1,-,15,TRBV28,TGTGCCAGCAGTTTACTGATGGGGGCAGACACTGAAGCTTTCTTT,CASSLLMGADTEAFF
-,TRBJ2-5,-,15,TRBV19,TGTGCCAGTAGTGCCTCGTCGCTCCCCCAAGAGACCCAGTACTTC,CASSASSLPQETQYF
-,TRBJ2-4,-,14,TRBV27,TGTGCCAGCAGTTCCAGGCTAGCCAAAAACATTCAGTACTTC,CASSSRLAKNIQYF
-,TRBJ1-2,-,17,TRBV19,TGTGCCAGTAGCCCTACACCACCAGGAAGGGGTAACTATGGCTACACCTTC,CASSPTPPGRGNYGYTF
-,TRBJ1-3,TRBD1,13,TRBV5-1,TGCGCCAGCAGCGACCCGGGACAGGGGCTTATATATTTT,CASSDPGQGLIYF
-,TRBJ2-5,-,16,TRBV18,TGTGCCAGCTCACCACGGTTCCCGGGGCCTGGGGAGACCCAGTACTTC,CASSPRFPGPGETQYF
-,TRBJ1-2,TRBD1,13,TRBV5-6,TGTGCCAGCAGCGTGACAGGGGGCTATGGCTACACCTTC,CASSVTGGYGYTF